This T cell receptor (beta chain) was identified in a study of glioma-infiltrating T cells after dendritic cell vaccination. The wider study: Three intradermal dendritic cell vaccine injections were given every two weeks.

The primer mix had 60 V beta and 13 J beta primers. TCRdb keeps only in-frame clones here, not all; method: immunoSEQ multiplex PCR. The sample carries some 90,000 clones, more than 80% recorded once. The CDR3 consists of 15 residues. V was trimmed by 5 bases and J by 0 bases, leaving 11 bases between them. Germline V gene sequence: CDR1 LNHDA, CDR2 SQIVND (reference sequence). Described time point: after dendritic cell vaccination, including at tumor progression/relapse. Patients had residual fresh-frozen tumor tissue and more than two years of survival data. PBMC sampling occurred before vaccination, two weeks after the third dose, and at progression.

The chain has TRBV19 and TRBJ1-3; D is undetermined. The sequences come from blood, collected after dendritic cell vaccination. This TCR derives from a human donor with glioblastoma. Here the CDR3 reads CASSLRESSGNTIYF. The CDR3 DNA follows: TGTGCCAGTAGTCTCCGGGAGTCCTCTGGAAACACCATATATTTT.